The TCR beta chain described here comes from a study of T cell repertoires in cytomegalovirus infection. Study findings and constraints: Carriers of CMV plus the relevant HLA were identified by cumulative public TCR beta family frequency. HLA-C-restricted CMV clonotypes gave the most frequent clonotype in two of eight donors.

A remark on this clonotype: The antigen is unknown.

The CDR3 is 15 amino acids. Trimming left V 6 bases short and J 3 bases short, with 17 bases between. One entry per CDR3 protein results from TCRdb running MiXCR on the reads. The top ten hold 15% to 20% of the sample, which has about 480,000 distinct CDR3 sequences, around 30% seen once. The chain is built from TRBV12-3 or TRBV12-4 and TRBJ1-1, with D unresolved. The sample here was cultured PBMCs, taken from culture after CMV antigen stimulation. The sequence derives from a human donor in good health (CMV status not recorded). Some clones in this sample may be carry-over from other donors' samples. The CDR3 spells CASSPGPLRDTEAFF. CDR3 DNA sequence: TGTGCCAGCAGCCCTGGTCCCTTGAGGGACACTGAAGCTTTCTTT.